This is a list of T cell receptor beta chains from one sample in a study of OX40 agonist ivuxolimab in advanced cancers. Using immunoSEQ multiplex PCR, the repertoire was profiled, and TCRdb retains in-frame clones only, with some absent. This table holds tens of thousands of clones, more than 75% found once. The sequencing here drew on CD4+ or CD8+ T cells sorted from blood, taken in a trial of the OX40 agonist ivuxolimab. All receptors come from an adult with an advanced solid tumor such as melanoma, head and neck, liver or kidney cancer. The CDR3 runs from the conserved cysteine through the conserved F or W. The order of the fields is J gene, clone size, D gene, V gene, CDR3 DNA, CDR3 protein. D genes are given only for firm matches. Where a row states a size, it is once, few, many or the class of an expanded clone; other rows omit it.

TRBJ1-6 . TRBD1 TRBV27 TGTGCCAGCACCCCCGGGGACAGGGAACAGTCACCCCTCCACTTT CASTPGDREQSPLHF
TRBJ2-5 . . TRBV6-5 TGTGCCAGCAGCCGGACCGGGACTTCCCAAGAGACCCAGTACTTC CASSRTGTSQETQYF
TRBJ1-1 once TRBD1 TRBV29-1 TGCAGCGTTGAAATGGTAGGGACAGGGGTGAACACTGAAGCTTTCTTT CSVEMVGTGVNTEAFF
TRBJ2-6 . . TRBV18 TGTGCCAGCTCACCGATGGGCAGCTCTGGGGCCAACGTCCTGACTTTC CASSPMGSSGANVLTF
TRBJ2-3 few . TRBV7-3 TGTGCCAGCAGCTTAACCGCTAGCACAGATACGCAGTATTTT CASSLTASTDTQYF
TRBJ2-4 . TRBD1 TRBV28 TGTGCCAGCAGTCAGGGGGACAACAAAAACATTCAGTACTTC CASSQGDNKNIQYF
TRBJ1-3 once . TRBV15 TGTGCCACCAGCAGGTCGCTCGGGTCTCCCTACTCTGGAAACACCATATATTTT CATSRSLGSPYSGNTIYF
TRBJ2-1 . . TRBV2 TGTGCCAGCAATCTCATCAGTAGGGCTGAGCAGTTCTTC CASNLISRAEQFF
TRBJ2-3 . . TRBV7-3 TGTGCCAGCAGCTCCGGACTAGGGGGTACGCAGTATTTT CASSSGLGGTQYF
TRBJ1-2 many TRBD1 TRBV5-4 TGTGCCAGCAGCGACCGGGACAGGGGAGCGGCCTATGGCTACACCTTC CASSDRDRGAAYGYTF
TRBJ2-3 once TRBD2 TRBV7-9 TGTGCCACAGCGGGAGGGTTAGATACGCAGTATTTT CATAGGLDTQYF
TRBJ2-5 . . TRBV28 TGTGCCAGTTCGGGCGTCACAGAGACCCAGTACTTC CASSGVTETQYF
TRBJ2-5 few TRBD2 TRBV6-1 TGTGCCAGCGAGGACGTCGGGGGGGAGGAGACCCAGTACTTC CASEDVGGEETQYF
TRBJ2-7 . TRBD2 TRBV5-1 TGCGCCAGCAGCTCTAGCGGGAGAGCTACCTACGAGCAGTACTTC CASSSSGRATYEQYF
TRBJ1-2 few . TRBV5-1 TGCGCCAGCAGCTTGGACGGTAACTATGGCTACACCTTC CASSLDGNYGYTF
TRBJ1-4 once . TRBV4-2 TGTGCCAGCAGCCAAGTTGTCCGGGACGCAACTAATGAAAAACTGTTTTTT CASSQVVRDATNEKLFF
TRBJ2-6 . . TRBV6-5 TGTGCCAGCAGCCCGATCCCTGCGGCCAACGTCCTGACTTTC CASSPIPAANVLTF
TRBJ1-2 . . TRBV7-8 TGTGCCAGCAGCGCACAGAACTATGGCTACACCTTC CASSAQNYGYTF
TRBJ1-5 few . TRBV6-1 TGTGCCAGCAGTACAGGGAATCAGCCCCAGCATTTT CASSTGNQPQHF
TRBJ2-1 once . TRBV7-8 TGTGCCAGCAGCCGAAGTACCCAGCGCTCCTACAATGAGCAGTTCTTC CASSRSTQRSYNEQFF
TRBJ1-1 . TRBD1 TRBV5-1 TGCGCCAGCAGCACGACAGGGGGTTCTAACACTGAAGCTTTCTTT CASSTTGGSNTEAFF
TRBJ2-1 . . TRBV27 TGTGCCAGCAGTTTAAGGGTGAGGGGGGGCCTCTACAATGAGCAGTTCTTC CASSLRVRGGLYNEQFF
TRBJ1-4 . TRBD1 TRBV29-1 TGCAGCGTTGAAGATAGCGGGACAGGACTGTTTTTT CSVEDSGTGLFF
TRBJ1-2 . . TRBV28 TGTGCCAGCATCGGAGGGGCTAACTATGGCTACACCTTC CASIGGANYGYTF
TRBJ2-5 . TRBD2 TRBV5-1 TGCGCCAGCAGCTTGGGGGTAGCGGGGGTCGCGGGTGAGACCCAGTACTTC CASSLGVAGVAGETQYF
TRBJ2-1 . . TRBV28 TGTGCCAGCCAACTGCGGGTTTCCATTGTAAGCTCCTACAATGAGCAGTTCTTC CASQLRVSIVSSYNEQFF
TRBJ2-1 . TRBD2 TRBV7-3 TGTGCCAGCGGATTAGCGGGAGGTTCCTACAATGAGCAGTTCTTC CASGLAGGSYNEQFF
TRBJ1-5 . . TRBV13 TGTGCCAGCAGCTTAGGGGCCGGGAATCAGCCCCAGCATTTT CASSLGAGNQPQHF
TRBJ1-1 few . TRBV28 TGTGCCAGCAGTTTTCAGGAAGCTGAAGCTTTCTTT CASSFQEAEAFF
TRBJ1-5 . . TRBV6-1 TGTGCCAGCAGTGTCGGGGTGGGCAATCAGCCCCAGCATTTT CASSVGVGNQPQHF
TRBJ1-1 . TRBD1 TRBV2 TGTGCCAGCAGGCTCCGGGACAGTGACACTGAAGCTTTCTTT CASRLRDSDTEAFF
TRBJ2-1 . . TRBV28 TGTGGGGCGGGCGAGAGCTCCTACAATGAGCAGTTCTTC CGAGESSYNEQFF
TRBJ1-1 . TRBD1 TRBV5-1 TGCGCCAGCAGCTTGTTCGGGACAGGGGGCGAAACTGAAGCTTTCTTT CASSLFGTGGETEAFF
TRBJ2-5 few TRBD1 TRBV29-1 TGCAGCCCATCCGATACAGGGGAAGAGACCCAGTACTTC CSPSDTGEETQYF
TRBJ1-1 medium-sized . TRBV5-1 TGCGCCAGCAGCTTAAGTGGCGGGACTGAAGCTTTCTTT CASSLSGGTEAFF
TRBJ2-3 . . TRBV5-4 TGTGCCAGCAGCTTAATCCTAGGAGGCACAGATACGCAGTATTTT CASSLILGGTDTQYF
TRBJ2-2 . TRBD1 TRBV5-6 TGTGCCAGCAGCTTGAGGTTAGGACAGGGAATACACGGGGAGCTGTTTTTT CASSLRLGQGIHGELFF
TRBJ1-2 . . TRBV28 TGTGCCAGCCGGCGGATCGGGGGGGACTATGGCTACACCTTC CASRRIGGDYGYTF
TRBJ1-2 few . TRBV6-1 TGTGCCAGCAGTGAAGCGCGAGGCCCCAGACGCAACTATGGCTACACCTTC CASSEARGPRRNYGYTF
TRBJ2-6 . TRBD1 TRBV28 TGTGCCAGCAGGGTGACAGGGGTCGACCTCCGCTCTGGGGCCAACGTCCTGACTTTC CASRVTGVDLRSGANVLTF
TRBJ2-7 . . TRBV7-2 TGTGCCAGCAGCTTAACCCCAAGGGACTGGGGCAACGAGCAGTACTTC CASSLTPRDWGNEQYF
TRBJ1-1 . . TRBV5-1 TGCGCCAGCAGCTTGGGCCAGCAGAACACTGAAGCTTTCTTT CASSLGQQNTEAFF
TRBJ1-1 . . TRBV5-1 TGCGCCAGCAGCTTGGAATCGACAGGGAACACTGAAGCTTTCTTT CASSLESTGNTEAFF
TRBJ2-2 once TRBD2 TRBV7-2 TGTGCCAGCAGCTTATCAAGCGGGAGTAGCGGGGAGCTGTTTTTT CASSLSSGSSGELFF
TRBJ1-2 . TRBD1 TRBV14 TGTGCCAGCAGCCAAGGGACAGGGCCGTTCGGGTATGGCTACACCTTC CASSQGTGPFGYGYTF